A selection of T cell receptor beta chains follows, all from one sample in a study of blood T cell repertoires in COVID-19. Profiled with immunoSEQ multiplex PCR; TCRdb holds only in-frame clones, not every one. The sample consists of approximately 210,000 clones, around 86% of them appearing once. The sequenced material came from PBMCs or T cells enriched from blood (not recorded which). These receptors were collected from a man aged 25 to 40 in a cohort exposed to, infected with or recovered from COVID-19 (not recorded which). Both conserved end residues are part of each CDR3. The D gene is left open where the match is weak. Clone size appears in some rows only: once, few, many, or a class for an expanded clone.

D gene	clone size	J gene	V gene	CDR3 length	CDR3 DNA	CDR3 protein
NA	NA	TRBJ1-3	TRBV5-1	16	TGCGCCAGCAGCACCGCGACAGGAAGCCCTGGAAACACCATATATTTT	CASSTATGSPGNTIYF
NA	NA	TRBJ2-1	TRBV9	13	TGTGCCAGCAGCCCATGGACTTCCGATGAGCAGTTCTTC	CASSPWTSDEQFF
TRBD2	NA	TRBJ2-1	TRBV27	16	TGTGCCAGCAGTTCGATACTAGCGGGAGGGCCTTATGAGCAGTTCTTC	CASSSILAGGPYEQFF
TRBD1	NA	TRBJ1-5	TRBV19	15	TGTGCCAGTAGTAGCCGGGACAGTATCAATCAGCCCCAGCATTTT	CASSSRDSINQPQHF
NA	NA	TRBJ2-3	TRBV19	14	TGTGCCAGTAGTATTGAGCGCGGGGCGGATACGCAGTATTTT	CASSIERGADTQYF
NA	NA	TRBJ2-5	TRBV28	14	TGTGCCAGCAGCCAAACCCCAGGGGTTGAGACCCAGTACTTC	CASSQTPGVETQYF
TRBD1	NA	TRBJ2-7	TRBV7-9	13	TGTGCCAGCAGCACGGGACAGTCCTACGAGCAGTACTTC	CASSTGQSYEQYF
NA	NA	TRBJ2-7	TRBV18	16	TGTGCCAGCTCACCAAGAAAGGGACAACTGGAAAACGAGCAGTACTTC	CASSPRKGQLENEQYF
TRBD2	once	TRBJ2-1	TRBV7-3	17	TGTGCCAGCAGCCGTACCCAGTTAGCGGGAGGGAGGAATGAGCAGTTCTTC	CASSRTQLAGGRNEQFF
TRBD1	NA	TRBJ1-2	TRBV7-9	15	TGTGCCAGCAGCTTAATAGGGGGCGATAACTATGGCTACACCTTC	CASSLIGGDNYGYTF